This T cell receptor (beta chain) was recovered during a study of identical twins. Study conclusions and caveats: Models came in too low on out-of-frame TCR alpha sharing in monozygotic twins.

Unique molecular identifiers were in the cDNA, with template-switch universal primer binding. TCRdb processed the 5' RACE reads anew with MiXCR; each CDR3 protein has one entry. In the table there are about 890,000 distinct CDR3 sequences, roughly 12% of which are singletons. In its sample, this clonotype was seen a few times. Its antigen is not identified. Germline V gene data show CDR1 as MDHEN and CDR2 as SYDVKM. This CDR3 comprises 13 residues. Trimming took 8 bases from V and 4 from J; bases not matched to a gene: 3. The same specimen was also included in a second study, on yellow fever vaccine responses in identical twins.

The sample taken for sequencing was PBMCs. The chain has TRBV28 and TRBJ2-7; TRBD2 agrees at 12 bases. The receptor comes from a young woman in good health. CDR3 nucleotides: TGTGCCAGCTGGACTAGCGGGACTTACGAGCAGTACTTC. The encoded protein is CASWTSGTYEQYF.